Following are 7 T cell receptor beta chains from one sample sequenced in a study of blood T cell repertoires in COVID-19. Clones were sequenced by immunoSEQ multiplex PCR, and TCRdb holds only the in-frame ones, with some missing. The sample records under 13,000 clones, roughly 80% being singletons. Sequencing used peripheral blood. The receptors derive from a human donor in a cohort sampled during active COVID-19.

The rearrangement uses TRBV7-2 and TRBJ2-1; 10 bases are a match to TRBD2. The V gene's germline CDR1 is SGHTA and CDR2 FQGNSA. This CDR3 has 15 residues. The trim removed 5 bases at V and 8 bases at J, leaving 9 bases unmatched. CDR3 amino acids: CASSLLTSGTHEQFF. The CDR3 nucleotides are TGTGCCAGCAGCCTTTTAACTAGCGGGACTCATGAGCAGTTCTTC. Filled out from reference TRBV7-2 and TRBJ2-1, the complete variable domain reads GAGVSQSPSNKVTEKGKDVELRCDPISGHTALYWYRQSLGQGLEFLIYFQGNSAPDKSGLPSDRFSAERTGGSVSTLTIQRTQQEDSAVYLCASSLLTSGTHEQFFGPGTRLTVL.

CDR3 bases: TGCGCCAGCAGCCAAGAAATGTCTCCACCGGGGGTACCCCCCCTCCACTTT. Protein sequence: CASSQEMSPPGVPPLHF. The V gene is TRBV4-1, the J gene TRBJ1-6; D is possibly TRBD1 (5 bases). V was pared by 0 bases and J by 13 bases, with 22 bases between. The CDR3 is 17 residues long. CDR1 is MGHRA, CDR2 YSYEKL, per germline.

This clone was detected a few times. This chain joins TRBV19 and TRBJ1-5, with 9 bases matching TRBD1. The V segment lost 5 bases and the J segment 3 bases; nucleotides outside the gene matches: 2. Per germline, CDR1 LNHDA and CDR2 SQIVND (reference sequence). The CDR3 has 14 residues. The CDR3 nucleotides read TGTGCCAGTAGTCACAGGGGGCTCAATCAGCCCCAGCATTTT. Its translation is CASSHRGLNQPQHF.

The chain is built from TRBV14 and TRBJ2-3; D uncertain. V was trimmed by 3 bases and J by 2 bases, leaving 12 bases between them. The CDR3 is made up of 15 amino acids. Per germline, CDR1 SGHDN and CDR2 FVKESK. CDR3: CASSHRSFNTDTQYF. The CDR3, as DNA: TGTGCCAGCAGCCATCGGAGCTTCAACACAGATACGCAGTATTTT. Variable domain in full (rest from reference TRBV14 and TRBJ2-3): EAGVTQFPSHSVIEKGQTVTLRCDPISGHDNLYWYRRVMGKEIKFLLHFVKESKQDESGMPNNRFLAERTGGTYSTLKVQPAELEDSGVYFCASSHRSFNTDTQYFGPGTRLTVL.

A remark on this clone: Its ends do not fully match the called genes, so a read error is possible. This chain uses TRBV27 with TRBJ2-7, with 8 bases fitting TRBD1. This CDR3 region has 14 residues. Germline V gene sequence: CDR1 MNHEY, CDR2 SMNVEV (reference sequence). CDR3 protein: CASTLPGQVYEQYF. The CDR3 bases are TGTGCCAGCACTTTACCGGGACAGGTGTACGAGCAGTACTTC.

This chain links TRBV4-1 with TRBJ2-7; 8 nucleotides match TRBD1. The CDR3 is 14 amino acids. V dropped 4 bases and J dropped 4; count of bases not matched to a gene: 6. In germline, CDR1 is MGHRA, CDR2 YSYEKL. CDR3 loop: CASSPRQGPYEQYF. In DNA, the CDR3 is TGCGCCAGCAGCCCTAGACAGGGGCCATACGAGCAGTACTTC.

The chain has TRBV3-1 (or the pseudogene TRBV3-2) and TRBJ2-2; 8 bases align to TRBD2. The trim removed 6 bases at V and 0 bases at J, leaving 6 bases unmatched. Germline V gene data show CDR1 as LGHDT and CDR2 as YNNKEL (reference sequence). CDR3 length equals 16 residues. The CDR3 is CASREPGLANTGELFF. The CDR3 coding sequence is TGTGCCAGCAGGGAACCGGGACTAGCGAACACCGGGGAGCTGTTTTTT.